The 21 T cell receptor beta chains listed next were all sequenced from one sample in a study of blood T cells in healthy people across ages. Primers used in a second PCR of about 7 to 12 cycles were a sample-barcoded 5' primer and a J-beta primer mix. TCRdb processed the 5' RACE reads anew with MiXCR; each CDR3 protein has one entry. The sample lists about 1.5 million distinct CDR3 sequences; about 42% were seen once. Sample: blood. The receptors were gathered from a young woman in good health.

This clonotype appeared a few times. The chain combines TRBV20-1 with TRBJ2-3, with 8 bases fitting TRBD2. J was trimmed by 0 bases and V by 7 bases; bases with no gene match: 3. CDR1 is DFQATT, CDR2 SNEGSKA, per germline (reference sequence). The CDR3 loop spans 13 amino acids. The CDR3 protein is CSVVAGSTDTQYF. The CDR3 region has the DNA TGCAGTGTAGTAGCGGGAAGCACAGATACGCAGTATTTT.

V and J are TRBV4-1 and TRBJ2-7; D possibly corresponds to TRBD1 (5 bases). The CDR3 extends over 15 amino acids. V dropped 1 base and J dropped 7 bases, with 17 bases sitting between them. CDR1 and CDR2 (germline): MGHRA, YSYEKL. The CDR3 here is CASSQAPGSINEQYF. The CDR3 region has the DNA TGCGCCAGCAGCCAAGCGCCAGGGTCCATCAATGAGCAGTACTTC.

On this clonotype: This likely comes from a read error, as the CDR3 has no conserved phenylalanine or tryptophan at its end. CDR3 loop: CASSARGGYTL. The CDR3 DNA sequence: TGTGCCAGCAGCGCGAGGGGCGGCTACACCTTA. The chain is built from TRBV7-9 and TRBJ1-2; weak D call: TRBD1 (5 bases). Germline V gives CDR1 SEHNR, CDR2 FQNEAQ (reference sequence). The CDR3 totals 11 residues. Trimming took off 5 bases at V and 8 bases at J, with 9 bases between the two ends.

The chain is built from TRBV27 and TRBJ2-3; no definite D call. The V gene's germline CDR1 is MNHEY and CDR2 SMNVEV (reference sequence). The length of the CDR3 is 14 residues. The V gene lost 0 bases and the J gene lost 2 bases, with 6 bases spanning the gap. The CDR3, as DNA: TGTGCCAGCAGTTTATCAGTGCCCACAGATACGCAGTATTTT. Amino acid sequence: CASSLSVPTDTQYF.

The J gene is TRBJ1-6, the V gene TRBV7-2; D remains unclear. Germline CDR1 SGHTA, CDR2 FQGNSA. The CDR3 contains 17 residues. V was pared by 2 bases and J by 6 bases, with 17 bases between. CDR3 coding DNA: TGTGCCAGCAGCTTACTTGAATCTTATAGCCTTAATTCACCCCTCCACTTT. Its protein product is CASSLLESYSLNSPLHF.

The V gene is TRBV7-2, the J gene TRBJ1-2; TRBD1 might be the D (6 bases). CDR3 length equals 14 residues. The germline V gene encodes CDR1 SGHTA and CDR2 FQGNSA. With 3 bases removed from V and 1 base from J, the gap between germline ends came to 9 bases. CDR3 loop: CASSFGGHNYGYTF. As DNA, the CDR3 is TGTGCCAGCAGCTTCGGGGGCCATAACTATGGCTACACCTTC. Filled out from reference TRBV7-2 and TRBJ1-2, the complete variable domain reads GAGVSQSPSNKVTEKGKDVELRCDPISGHTALYWYRQSLGQGLEFLIYFQGNSAPDKSGLPSDRFSAERTGGSVSTLTIQRTQQEDSAVYLCASSFGGHNYGYTFGSGTRLTVV.

This clonotype was recorded only once. The rearrangement links TRBV4-2 to TRBJ1-1; the D gene is possibly TRBD1 (5 bases). The CDR3 totals 17 residues. CDR1 and CDR2 from the germline V gene are LGHNA and YNFKEQ. The V and J ends lost 2 bases and 0 bases respectively, with 16 bases between them. In DNA, the CDR3 is TGTGCCAGCAGCCAATCAAGCGGGACGGGGATGAACACTGAAGCTTTCTTT. This sequence encodes CASSQSSGTGMNTEAFF.

The table lists this clonotype with a few counts. The chain joins TRBV7-2 to TRBJ2-1; D is ambiguous. Per germline, CDR1 SGHTA and CDR2 FQGNSA. This CDR3 spans 15 amino acids. The V end was cut by 2 bases, the J end by 3 bases, with 11 bases between. This CDR3 is CASSLSGPNYNEQFF. The CDR3 DNA follows: TGTGCCAGCAGCTTATCTGGACCGAACTACAATGAGCAGTTCTTC.

The chain has TRBV7-2 and TRBJ2-1; 8 nucleotides match TRBD2. The CDR3 loop spans 14 amino acids. Germline loops: CDR1 SGHTA, CDR2 FQGNSA. Unmatched junction bases numbered 9, after V lost 11 bases and J lost 3 bases. CDR3 DNA sequence: TGTGCCGCGTCAGCGGGAGCTGACTACAATGAGCAGTTCTTC. Residues: CAASAGADYNEQFF.

The chain is built from TRBV6-5 and TRBJ2-1, with TRBD1 as a possible D gene (5 bases). Trimming cost V 2 bases and J 4 bases, with 12 bases left between them. From germline, CDR1 is MNHEY and CDR2 SVGAGI. This CDR3 has 15 amino acids. The CDR3 DNA reads as TGTGCCAGCAGTTACGTAGACAGATCGTACAATGAGCAGTTCTTC. Translated: CASSYVDRSYNEQFF.

The chain carries TRBV20-1 and TRBJ2-5, with D uncertain. CDR3 length: 11 amino acids. V gave up 4 bases and J gave up 11 bases, with 14 bases separating them. CDR1 DFQATT and CDR2 SNEGSKA come from the germline V gene (reference sequence). CDR3 bases: TGCAGTGCTACTGGACGAAATGAGCAGTACTTC. As protein: CSATGRNEQYF.

The J gene is TRBJ1-2, the V gene TRBV28; 9 nucleotides agree with TRBD1. After removal of 5 bases from V and 1 base from J, the junction contained 8 bases not matched to a gene. The CDR3 runs 16 residues. The germline V gene has CDR1 MDHEN and CDR2 SYDVKM. The CDR3: CASSRTGAIGNYGYTF. The CDR3 DNA follows: TGTGCCAGCAGTCGGACAGGGGCCATTGGTAACTATGGCTACACCTTC.

The J gene is TRBJ1-1, the V gene TRBV7-9; unclear D gene. Trimming removed 2 bases from V and 8 bases from J, with 15 bases in between. The CDR3 runs 14 residues. The germline V gene has CDR1 SEHNR and CDR2 FQNEAQ (reference sequence). CDR3 sequence reads: CASSLSYDLREAFF. The CDR3 bases are TGTGCCAGCAGCTTAAGTTATGATCTACGCGAAGCTTTCTTT.

This clonotype has only a few counts. The CDR3 loop is CSATLLAGVETQYF. The DNA for the CDR3 is TGCAGTGCCACCTTACTAGCGGGAGTCGAGACCCAGTACTTC. The chain combines TRBV20-1 with TRBJ2-7; TRBD2 matches 11 bases. The DNA end is more similar to TRBJ2-5, so the J call may be wrong. Germline V CDR1 and CDR2: DFQATT, SNEGSKA (reference sequence). The CDR3 spans 14 residues.

J is TRBJ1-6 and V is TRBV3-1; D unresolved. V dropped 4 bases and J dropped 7 bases, with 14 bases sitting between them. The CDR3 has 15 amino acids. Germline lookup yields CDR1 LGHDT and CDR2 YNNKEL (reference sequence). The CDR3: CASSLRTVGNSPLHF. CDR3 in DNA: TGTGCCAGCAGCCTGAGAACGGTTGGCAATTCACCCCTCCACTTT.

The CDR3: CASSFPGLAGESADTQYF. CDR3 in DNA: TGTGCCAGCAGCTTCCCGGGACTAGCGGGGGAATCGGCAGATACGCAGTATTTT. The chain has TRBV7-2 and TRBJ2-3, with TRBD2 matching 14 bases. Trimming cost V 3 bases and J 4 bases; bases outside gene matches: 9. This CDR3 comprises 18 residues. Germline V gives CDR1 SGHTA, CDR2 FQGNSA.

The rearrangement uses TRBV7-9 and TRBJ2-7, with D maybe TRBD1 (5 bases). Deletions cut 3 bases from V and 4 bases from J, with 13 bases between. Germline lookup yields CDR1 SEHNR and CDR2 FQNEAQ (reference sequence). This CDR3 has 14 residues. Here the CDR3 DNA reads TGTGCCAGCAGCTTGCAGGGTTCGTTGTACGAGCAGTACTTC. Translated, it gives CASSLQGSLYEQYF.

This clonotype was seen more than once but under ten times. The V call is TRBV14, the J call TRBJ2-1; D perhaps matches TRBD2 (5 bases). Between the trimmed V and J ends, which lost 5 bases and 2 bases, there was a span of 7 bases. Germline CDR1 SGHDN, CDR2 FVKESK. This CDR3 contains 13 residues. In DNA, the CDR3 is TGTGCCAGCAGCAGGAGGCCCTACAATGAGCAGTTCTTC. Protein: CASSRRPYNEQFF.

As concerns this clonotype: Possible read error: a much larger clone is one base away. This chain links TRBV12-3 or TRBV12-4 with TRBJ2-5; 9 nucleotides match TRBD1. The CDR3 totals 14 residues. The CDR3 loop reads CASSLGQGKEAQYF. CDR3 nucleotides: TGTGCCAGCAGCCTGGGACAGGGTAAAGAGGCCCAGTACTTC.

The genes are TRBV12-3 or TRBV12-4 and TRBJ2-1; maybe TRBD2 (5 bases). The CDR3 runs to 11 residues. Trimming took off 8 bases at V and 6 bases at J, with 8 bases between the two ends. In DNA, the CDR3 is TGTGCCAGCGGCGAGGGCAATGAGCAGTTCTTC. This codes for CASGEGNEQFF.

The V gene is TRBV7-2, the J gene TRBJ1-3; D unresolved. This CDR3 comprises 17 residues. The V end lost 0 bases, the J end lost 0 bases, and 12 bases lay between the germline ends. Germline CDR1 SGHTA, CDR2 FQGNSA. As DNA, the CDR3 is TGTGCCAGCAGCTTAGCGGGTACGCCGAGCTCTGGAAACACCATATATTTT. Translating gives CASSLAGTPSSGNTIYF.